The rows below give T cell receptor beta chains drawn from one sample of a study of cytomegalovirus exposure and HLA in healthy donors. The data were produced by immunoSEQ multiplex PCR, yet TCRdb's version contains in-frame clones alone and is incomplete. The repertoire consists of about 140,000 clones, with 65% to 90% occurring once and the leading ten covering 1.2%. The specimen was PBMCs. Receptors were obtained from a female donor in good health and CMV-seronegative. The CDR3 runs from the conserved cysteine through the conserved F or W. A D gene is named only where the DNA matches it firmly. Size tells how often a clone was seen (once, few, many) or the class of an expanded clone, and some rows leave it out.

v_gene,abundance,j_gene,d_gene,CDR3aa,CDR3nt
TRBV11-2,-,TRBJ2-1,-,CASSLFSQSYNEQFF,TGTGCCAGCAGCTTATTCTCCCAGTCCTACAATGAGCAGTTCTTC
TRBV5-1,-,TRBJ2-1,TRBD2,CASSNGGGRPEQFF,TGCGCCAGCAGTAACGGGGGAGGGCGGCCGGAGCAGTTCTTC
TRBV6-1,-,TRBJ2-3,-,CASSKRGGTDTQYF,TGTGCCAGCAGCAAAAGGGGCGGCACAGATACGCAGTATTTT
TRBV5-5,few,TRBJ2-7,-,CASSLLGGTYEQYF,TGTGCCAGCAGCTTACTCGGGGGAACCTACGAGCAGTACTTC
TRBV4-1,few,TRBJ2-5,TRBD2,CASSQGWGGQETQYF,TGCGCCAGCAGCCAAGGATGGGGGGGCCAAGAGACCCAGTACTTC
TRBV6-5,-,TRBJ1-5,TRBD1,CASSTDRGLQPQHF,TGTGCCAGCAGTACGGACAGGGGGCTTCAGCCCCAGCATTTT
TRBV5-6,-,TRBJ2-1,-,CASSLGSSYNEQFF,TGTGCCAGCAGCTTGGGTAGCTCCTACAATGAGCAGTTCTTC
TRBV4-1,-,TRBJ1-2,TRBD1,CASSQDSTGQRYGYTF,TGCGCCAGCAGCCAAGACTCGACAGGGCAACGCTATGGCTACACCTTC
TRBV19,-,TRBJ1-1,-,CASSINRVSTEAFF,TGTGCCAGTAGTATAAACAGGGTTTCCACTGAAGCTTTCTTT
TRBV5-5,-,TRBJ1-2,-,CASSPGDGYTF,TGTGCCAGCAGTCCAGGGGATGGCTACACCTTC
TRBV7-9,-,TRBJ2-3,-,CASRALASTDTQYF,TGTGCCAGCAGGGCGCTAGCTAGCACAGATACGCAGTATTTT
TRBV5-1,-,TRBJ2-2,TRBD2,CASSTLAGLNTGELFF,TGCGCCAGCAGCACACTAGCGGGATTGAACACCGGGGAGCTGTTTTTT
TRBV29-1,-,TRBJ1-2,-,CSVERGTVSYTF,TGCAGCGTTGAACGGGGAACAGTGAGCTACACCTTC
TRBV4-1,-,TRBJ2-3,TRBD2,CASSQGTSGTSTDTQYF,TGCGCCAGCAGCCAAGGGACTAGCGGGACTAGCACAGATACGCAGTATTTT
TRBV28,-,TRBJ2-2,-,CASSLFRGNTGELFF,TGTGCCAGCAGTTTGTTCAGGGGGAACACCGGGGAGCTGTTTTTT
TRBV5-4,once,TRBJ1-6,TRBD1,CASSYTGTGDSPLHF,TGTGCCAGCAGCTATACCGGGACAGGGGATTCACCCCTCCACTTT
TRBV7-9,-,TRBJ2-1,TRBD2,CASSPGGTERNEQFF,TGTGCCAGCAGCCCCGGGGGGACCGAGCGCAATGAGCAGTTCTTC
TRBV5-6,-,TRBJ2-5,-,CASSSGLAQETQYF,TGTGCCAGCAGCAGCGGACTGGCCCAAGAGACCCAGTACTTC
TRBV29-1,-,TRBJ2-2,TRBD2,CSVEAGEDTGELFF,TGCAGCGTTGAGGCGGGAGAGGACACCGGGGAGCTGTTTTTT
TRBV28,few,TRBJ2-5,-,CASTSGGPQETQYF,TGTGCCAGCACCTCTGGGGGCCCCCAAGAGACCCAGTACTTC
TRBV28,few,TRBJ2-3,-,CASIPPSRSDTQYF,TGTGCCAGCATCCCCCCCTCCCGTTCAGATACGCAGTATTTT
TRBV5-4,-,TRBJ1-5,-,CASSLDRNQPQHF,TGTGCCAGCAGCTTGGACAGGAATCAGCCCCAGCATTTT
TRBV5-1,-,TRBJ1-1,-,CASSLGSGRNTEAFF,TGCGCCAGCAGCTTGGGCTCTGGCCGGAACACTGAAGCTTTCTTT
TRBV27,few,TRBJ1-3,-,CASSLKGSGVVGNTIYF,TGTGCCAGCAGTTTAAAGGGGTCAGGGGTGGTCGGAAACACCATATATTTT
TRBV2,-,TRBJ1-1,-,CASVPTVEAFF,TGTGCCAGCGTCCCGACAGTTGAAGCTTTCTTT
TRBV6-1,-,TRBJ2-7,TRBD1,CATWTGGEQYF,TGTGCCACCTGGACAGGGGGCGAGCAGTACTTC
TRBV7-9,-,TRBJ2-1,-,CSSSRDYNEQFF,TGTTCCAGCAGCCGGGACTACAATGAGCAGTTCTTC
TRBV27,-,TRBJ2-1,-,CASSFLEPSSYNEQFF,TGTGCCAGCAGTTTTCTGGAGCCGAGCTCCTACAATGAGCAGTTCTTC
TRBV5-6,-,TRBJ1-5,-,CASSLQSSNQPQHF,TGTGCCAGCAGCTTACAGAGTAGCAATCAGCCCCAGCATTTT
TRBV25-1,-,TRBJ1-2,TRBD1,CASSGQTGMDYGYTF,TGTGCCAGCAGTGGCCAGACAGGGATGGACTATGGCTACACCTTC
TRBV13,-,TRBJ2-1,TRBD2,CASSISGSSYNEQFF,TGTGCCAGCAGCATAAGCGGGAGCTCCTACAATGAGCAGTTCTTC
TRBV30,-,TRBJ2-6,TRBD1,CALDRAGANVLTF,TGTGCCTTGGACAGGGCTGGGGCCAACGTCCTGACTTTC
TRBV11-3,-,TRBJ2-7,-,CASSLEDGGEQYF,TGTGCCAGCAGCTTAGAAGACGGGGGCGAGCAGTACTTC